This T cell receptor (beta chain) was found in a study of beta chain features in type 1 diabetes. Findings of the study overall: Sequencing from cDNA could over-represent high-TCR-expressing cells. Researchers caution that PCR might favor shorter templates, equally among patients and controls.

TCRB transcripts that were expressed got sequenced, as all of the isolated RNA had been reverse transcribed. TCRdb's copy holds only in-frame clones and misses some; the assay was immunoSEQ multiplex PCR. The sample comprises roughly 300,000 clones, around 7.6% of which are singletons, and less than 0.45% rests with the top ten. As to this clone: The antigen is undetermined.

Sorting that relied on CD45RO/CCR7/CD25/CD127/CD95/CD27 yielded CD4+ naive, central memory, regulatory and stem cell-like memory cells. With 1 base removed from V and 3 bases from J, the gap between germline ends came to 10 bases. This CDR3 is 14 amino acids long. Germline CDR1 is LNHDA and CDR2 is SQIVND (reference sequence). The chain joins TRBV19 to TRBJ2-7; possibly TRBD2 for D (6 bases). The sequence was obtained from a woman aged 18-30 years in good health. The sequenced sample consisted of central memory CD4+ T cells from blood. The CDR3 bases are TGTGCCAGTAGTATAGGTGGGGACTTCTACGAGCAGTACTTC. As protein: CASSIGGDFYEQYF.